This TCR beta chain appears in the sequencing data of a study of T cells in lung cancer brain metastases (dated by TCRdb to 2016 to 2018). General notes on the study: Of the approximately 20 patients, seventeen had a history of tobacco use, with a median of approximately 40 pack-years. The study compared TCR beta CDR3 repertoires between fully resected primary non-small cell lung cancers and paired brain metastases. Primary and metastatic specimens both had an average DNA integrity number of approximately 4, with no significant difference between the two sites. Median interval between primary and brain metastasis specimen acquisition was approximately 350 days. The median age of the patients at first diagnosis was over 55 years, and the group included several males and 11 to 12 females. The cohort comprised 20 or so patients contributing roughly 40 specimens, one primary lung lesion and one brain metastasis each. About 90% of the 20 patients received no interval therapy between primary and metastasis resection. Study-wide findings and limitations: DNA fragmentation in the FFPE samples may have prevented recovery of the complete infiltrating T cell repertoire. The ten most abundant clones made up a significantly larger repertoire fraction in brain metastases than primaries, suggesting clonal expansion. Significantly fewer unique productive clones were found in brain metastases than in paired primaries (median around 1,500 versus 5,000). Effects of preoperative corticosteroids on T cell infiltration in brain metastases could not be controlled. Most clones were specific to a single lesion, and overlap between paired lesions was limited (mean Morisita index around 0.25).

Resection was performed in the patients for synchronous oligometastatic disease or for delayed recurrence of a solitary brain metastasis. To avoid including cancers other than NSCLC, any patient with a history of multiple malignancies was excluded. Tumor areas were macrodissected from a few deparaffinized 8.5 to 10 um unstained sections guided by marked H&E slides. Every specimen was formalin-fixed and paraffin-embedded (FFPE). Genomic DNA was extracted using the AllPrep DNA/RNA FFPE Kit. The CDR3 runs 16 residues from the cysteine to the phenylalanine. The kept DNA is CDR3 alone, 48 bases in frame from the first base. V is reduced by 6 bases and J by 2 bases, leaving a spacing of 19 bases between them. Taken from the germline V gene (reference sequence), the CDR1 and CDR2 loops are MNHEY and SMNVEV. Each sample received about 2.24 to 5.5 ug of genomic DNA as input, and the DNA input was kept equal within each pair of samples. TCR beta libraries were constructed in two PCR steps with the immunoSEQ hsTCRbeta Kit, which uses multiplexed V and J gene primers. The pooled libraries, together with positive and negative controls, were sequenced on an Illumina MiSeq running a 100-cycle paired-end protocol. On the authors' methods: Raw data were processed by the immunoSEQ vendor into normalized, annotated TCR beta repertoire reports. Richness was defined as the number of unique clones by nucleotide sequence, and the iChao1 and Efron-Thisted estimators were used to extrapolate total richness. Pielou's evenness, Simpson's index, top-ten clone proportional abundance, and Morisita overlap index were used to characterize and compare paired lesions. TCRdb limited this immuneACCESS table to in-frame rearrangements with V and J called. A share of clones is missing; checked studies link under half to unresolved V genes, and the rest is unexplained. V and J calls and clone size are given by that table; D and trimming were obtained from the DNA. The sample yields about 400 clones; approximately 93% were counted once. The ten largest clones capture approximately 6% of the sample.

Points on this clone: There is no known antigen for this receptor. One base away there is no much larger clone; base qualities are not given.

The sequenced material came from tumor tissue from a brain metastasis. The cell subset or site label for this specimen denotes: paired resected brain metastasis. This sequence uses TRBV27 and TRBJ1-2; a weak D assignment points to TRBD1 (5 bases agree). The source of this sequence is a woman between 45 and 65 years old with non-small cell lung cancer that had spread to the brain. This receptor has the CDR3 CASSWGPPRENYGYTF. The DNA reads as follows: TGTGCCAGCAGCTGGGGACCTCCCCGGGAGAACTATGGCTACACCTTC.